Listed below are T cell receptor beta chains from one sample, sequenced in a study of siplizumab effects on memory and regulatory T cells. Assay used: immunoSEQ multiplex PCR; TCRdb lists only in-frame clones, some missing. The data contain 80,000 to 130,000 clones, about 90% of them seen just once; the ten biggest clones take up roughly 2.8%. The sample taken for sequencing was CD4+ T cells sorted from blood. The receptors come from a human donor in good health. Some clones in this sample may be carry-over from other donors' samples. Each CDR3 is given with its conserved first and last residue. D genes are given only for firm matches. The listing skips clone size in some rows; elsewhere it reads once, few, many or a size class.

clone_size | j_call | d_call | v_call | cdr3_length | cdr3_aa | cdr3_nt
few | TRBJ2-5 | TRBD2 | TRBV5-1 | 15 | CASSPWDGGQETQYF | TGCGCCAGCAGCCCCTGGGACGGGGGGCAAGAGACCCAGTACTTC
NA | TRBJ2-1 | NA | TRBV4-2 | 13 | CASSQESRSAQFF | TGTGCCAGCAGCCAAGAATCACGGTCCGCACAGTTCTTC
NA | TRBJ2-7 | NA | TRBV30 | 11 | CAWSTPYEQYF | TGTGCCTGGAGTACCCCCTACGAGCAGTACTTC
NA | TRBJ2-2 | TRBD2 | TRBV14 | 15 | CASSPRLAGTGELFF | TGTGCCAGCAGCCCTAGACTAGCGGGCACCGGGGAGCTGTTTTTT
NA | TRBJ2-1 | NA | TRBV7-2 | 15 | CASSPDGIPYNEQFF | TGTGCCAGCAGCCCAGACGGGATCCCCTACAATGAGCAGTTCTTC
NA | TRBJ1-1 | NA | TRBV5-1 | 15 | CASSLEGRSYTEAFF | TGCGCCAGCAGCTTGGAAGGCCGATCCTACACTGAAGCTTTCTTT
NA | TRBJ1-1 | NA | TRBV18 | 13 | CASSPQGNTEAFF | TGTGCCAGCTCACCACAGGGGAACACTGAAGCTTTCTTT
NA | TRBJ2-7 | NA | TRBV27 | 14 | CASSFSNRAYEQYF | TGTGCCAGCAGTTTTTCAAACAGAGCCTACGAGCAGTACTTC
NA | TRBJ2-7 | TRBD1 | TRBV4-1 | 11 | CASNRGNEQYF | TGCGCCAGCAACAGGGGCAACGAGCAGTACTTC
once | TRBJ2-7 | NA | TRBV6-5 | 13 | CASSPRVAWEQYF | TGTGCCAGCAGTCCCCGGGTAGCGTGGGAGCAGTACTTC
NA | TRBJ2-1 | TRBD2 | TRBV6-4 | 14 | CASSVSGGNNEQFF | TGTGCCAGCAGTGTAAGCGGGGGAAACAATGAGCAGTTCTTC
NA | TRBJ2-1 | TRBD1 | TRBV7-3 | 14 | CASSLDPGGIEQFF | TGTGCCAGCAGCCTCGACCCAGGGGGTATTGAGCAGTTCTTC
NA | TRBJ2-5 | TRBD1 | TRBV5-1 | 14 | CASSSTGNQETQYF | TGCGCCAGCAGCTCGACAGGGAACCAAGAGACCCAGTACTTC
NA | TRBJ1-5 | NA | TRBV5-6 | 13 | CASSFRPNQPQHF | TGTGCCAGCAGCTTTCGACCTAATCAGCCCCAGCATTTT
NA | TRBJ1-1 | NA | TRBV14 | 14 | CASRRTFGSTEAFF | TGTGCCAGCAGGCGGACATTTGGGAGCACTGAAGCTTTCTTT
NA | TRBJ2-7 | NA | TRBV5-6 | 14 | CASSLGGSGYEQYF | TGTGCCAGCAGCTTGGGGGGTAGCGGTTACGAGCAGTACTTC
NA | TRBJ1-3 | NA | TRBV18 | 17 | CASSPPLGSTDGNTIYF | TGTGCCAGCTCACCACCCCTAGGCAGTACCGATGGAAACACCATATATTTT
few | TRBJ2-3 | NA | TRBV19 | 15 | CASSMGGFGTDTQYF | TGTGCCAGTAGTATGGGGGGATTTGGCACAGATACGCAGTATTTT
NA | TRBJ2-3 | NA | TRBV10-1 | 15 | CASSEGAAEADTQYF | TGCGCCAGCAGTGAGGGGGCCGCCGAGGCAGATACGCAGTATTTT
NA | TRBJ1-2 | NA | TRBV5-1 | 13 | CASSSTGNYGYTF | TGCGCCAGCAGCTCAACAGGAAACTATGGCTACACCTTC
NA | TRBJ2-7 | NA | TRBV11-2 | 14 | CASSFGGASYEQYF | TGTGCCAGCAGCTTCGGAGGGGCGTCCTACGAGCAGTACTTC
NA | TRBJ2-4 | NA | TRBV2 | 15 | CASNEQDLAKNIQYF | TGTGCCAGCAACGAGCAAGATTTAGCCAAAAACATTCAGTACTTC